Listed below are T cell receptor beta chains from one sample, sequenced in a study of shared clonotypes between healthy human individuals. Produced via immunoSEQ multiplex PCR; TCRdb's table is partial and in-frame only. The table lists 2 million to 2.5 million clones, approximately 93% of them singletons. What was sequenced was naive CD4+ T cells from PBMCs. Source of these receptors: a young man in good health. Some clones in this sample may be carry-over from other donors' samples. Both conserved end residues are part of each CDR3. The order of the fields is clone size, V gene, D gene, J gene, CDR3 protein, CDR3 DNA. A D gene is named only where the DNA matches it firmly. A clone size is listed for some rows: how often the clone was seen (once, few, many), or a class if it is expanded.

abundance: .
v_gene: TRBV7-3
d_gene: .
j_gene: TRBJ2-2
CDR3aa: CASSLSPQGINTGELFF
CDR3nt: TGTGCCAGCAGCTTAAGCCCACAGGGCATCAACACCGGGGAGCTGTTTTTT

abundance: few
v_gene: TRBV18
d_gene: .
j_gene: TRBJ1-1
CDR3aa: CASSPGAGRTEAFF
CDR3nt: TGTGCCAGCTCACCAGGGGCCGGGAGAACTGAAGCTTTCTTT

abundance: .
v_gene: TRBV5-4
d_gene: TRBD1
j_gene: TRBJ1-1
CDR3aa: CSTKTGGALNTEAFF
CDR3nt: TGTTCGACTAAAACAGGGGGCGCTCTGAACACTGAAGCTTTCTTT

abundance: few
v_gene: TRBV19
d_gene: TRBD1
j_gene: TRBJ1-1
CDR3aa: CASSTSDRANTEAFF
CDR3nt: TGTGCCAGTAGTACGTCTGACAGGGCGAACACTGAAGCTTTCTTT

abundance: .
v_gene: TRBV28
d_gene: .
j_gene: TRBJ1-2
CDR3aa: CASSFDKRASYTF
CDR3nt: TGTGCCAGCAGCTTCGACAAGCGGGCTAGCTACACCTTC

abundance: .
v_gene: TRBV4-3
d_gene: .
j_gene: TRBJ2-3
CDR3aa: CASSQEGTSRTDTQYF
CDR3nt: TGCGCCAGCAGCCAAGAGGGGACAAGCCGCACAGATACGCAGTATTTT

abundance: .
v_gene: TRBV29-1
d_gene: .
j_gene: TRBJ1-4
CDR3aa: CSVTGGGEKLFF
CDR3nt: TGCAGCGTTACCGGGGGCGGCGAAAAACTGTTTTTT

abundance: .
v_gene: TRBV18
d_gene: .
j_gene: TRBJ2-1
CDR3aa: CASSPTQINEQFF
CDR3nt: TGTGCCAGCTCACCAACCCAAATTAATGAGCAGTTCTTC

abundance: .
v_gene: TRBV6-1
d_gene: .
j_gene: TRBJ2-7
CDR3aa: CASSEFRGVYEQYF
CDR3nt: TGTGCCAGCAGTGAATTCAGGGGGGTCTACGAGCAGTACTTC

abundance: .
v_gene: TRBV29-1
d_gene: .
j_gene: TRBJ2-7
CDR3aa: CSVVLGIGSYEQYF
CDR3nt: TGCAGCGTTGTATTAGGGATAGGGTCGTACGAGCAGTACTTC

abundance: once
v_gene: TRBV7-2
d_gene: .
j_gene: TRBJ1-1
CDR3aa: CASSKQTGRFTEAFF
CDR3nt: TGTGCCAGCAGCAAGCAAACAGGGCGGTTCACTGAAGCTTTCTTT

abundance: once
v_gene: TRBV29-1
d_gene: .
j_gene: TRBJ2-5
CDR3aa: CSAGGLYQETQYF
CDR3nt: TGCAGCGCCGGGGGTCTTTACCAAGAGACCCAGTACTTC

abundance: .
v_gene: TRBV6-6
d_gene: .
j_gene: TRBJ2-4
CDR3aa: CASSYAGVAKNIQYF
CDR3nt: TGTGCCAGCAGTTATGCAGGGGTCGCCAAAAACATTCAGTACTTC

abundance: once
v_gene: TRBV27
d_gene: TRBD1
j_gene: TRBJ2-3
CDR3aa: CATKTGGTDTQYF
CDR3nt: TGTGCCACCAAGACAGGGGGCACAGATACGCAGTATTTT

abundance: .
v_gene: TRBV2
d_gene: TRBD2
j_gene: TRBJ2-4
CDR3aa: CASSAWTSGGEGIQYF
CDR3nt: TGTGCCAGCAGTGCGTGGACTAGCGGGGGAGAGGGCATTCAGTACTTC

abundance: .
v_gene: TRBV28
d_gene: TRBD1
j_gene: TRBJ2-1
CDR3aa: CASSPRTGGSYNEQFF
CDR3nt: TGTGCCAGCAGTCCACGGACAGGGGGATCCTACAATGAGCAGTTCTTC